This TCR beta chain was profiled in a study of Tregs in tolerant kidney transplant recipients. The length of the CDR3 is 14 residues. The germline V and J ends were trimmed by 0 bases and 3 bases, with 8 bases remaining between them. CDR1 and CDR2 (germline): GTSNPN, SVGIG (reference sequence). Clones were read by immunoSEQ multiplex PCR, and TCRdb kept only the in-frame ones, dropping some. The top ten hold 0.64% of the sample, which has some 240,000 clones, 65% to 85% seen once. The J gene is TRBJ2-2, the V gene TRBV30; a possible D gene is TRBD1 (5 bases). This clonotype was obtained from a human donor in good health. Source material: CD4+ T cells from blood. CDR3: CAWSVEGDTGELFF. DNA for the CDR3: TGTGCCTGGAGTGTCGAAGGGGACACCGGGGAGCTGTTTTTT. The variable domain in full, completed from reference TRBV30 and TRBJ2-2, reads SQTIHQWPATLVQPVGSPLSLECTVEGTSNPNLYWYRQAAGRGLQLLFYSVGIGQISSEVPQNLSASRPQDRQFILSSKKLLLSDSGFYLCAWSVEGDTGELFFGEGSRLTVL.